This TCR beta chain came from a study of T cells in Graves' hyperthyroidism and ophthalmopathy. This CDR3 comprises 14 residues. From germline, CDR1 is DFQATT and CDR2 SNEGSKA (reference sequence). The trim removed 5 bases at V and 2 bases at J, leaving 5 bases unmatched. The cohort's ophthalmopathy patients, a group with duration under 3 months, had a Clinical Activity Score of at least 3 and a NOSPECS grade of at least 4. Isolation of PBMCs was performed on 8.5 to 10 ml fresh peripheral blood. Whole-study findings and limits: Blood also contained most expanded thyroid clonotypes above 0.001.

Researchers took RNA transcripts and amplified the TCR beta CDR3 regions from them. An initial round of RT-PCR targeting the TCR CDR3 relied on the HTBI primer set. TCRdb re-analysed the multiplex PCR reads in MiXCR, keeping a single row per CDR3 protein. Here the sample spans 640,000 or so distinct CDR3 sequences, approximately 15% being singletons. There are many counts of this clonotype. Its target is unknown. The sample consisted of blood. The chain uses TRBV20-1 and TRBJ2-7; 11 nucleotides align to TRBD1. The receptor comes from a woman younger than 30 with Graves' ophthalmopathy. The CDR3 region has the DNA TGCAGTGCTCGGAGGGACAGGGGGACCTACGAGCAGTACTTC. Translated, it gives CSARRDRGTYEQYF.